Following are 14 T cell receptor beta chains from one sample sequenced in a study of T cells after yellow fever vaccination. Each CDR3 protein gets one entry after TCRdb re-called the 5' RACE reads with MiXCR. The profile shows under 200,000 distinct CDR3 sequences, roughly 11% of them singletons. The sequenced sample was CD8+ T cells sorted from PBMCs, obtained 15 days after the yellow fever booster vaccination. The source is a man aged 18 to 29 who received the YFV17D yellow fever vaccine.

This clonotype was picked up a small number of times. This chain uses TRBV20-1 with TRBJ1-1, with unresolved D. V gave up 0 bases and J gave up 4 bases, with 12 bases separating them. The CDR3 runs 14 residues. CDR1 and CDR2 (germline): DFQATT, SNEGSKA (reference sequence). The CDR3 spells CSARDLSSSTEAFF. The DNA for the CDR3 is TGCAGTGCTAGAGATTTGAGCAGTAGCACTGAAGCTTTCTTT.

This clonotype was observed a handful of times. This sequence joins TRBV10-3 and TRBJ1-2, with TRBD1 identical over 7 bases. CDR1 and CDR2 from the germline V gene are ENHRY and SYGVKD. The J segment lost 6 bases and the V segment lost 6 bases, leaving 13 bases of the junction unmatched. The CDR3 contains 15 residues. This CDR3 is CAIRESGQVADGYTF. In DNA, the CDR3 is TGTGCCATCAGGGAATCTGGACAGGTAGCAGATGGCTACACCTTC.

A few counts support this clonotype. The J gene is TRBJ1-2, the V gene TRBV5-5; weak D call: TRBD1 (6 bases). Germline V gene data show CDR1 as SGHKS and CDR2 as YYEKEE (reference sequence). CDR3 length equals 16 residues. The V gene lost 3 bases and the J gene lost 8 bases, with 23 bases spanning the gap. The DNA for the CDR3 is TGTGCCAGCAGCTGGAACAACCAGGGGACATTATACGGCTACACCTTC. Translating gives CASSWNNQGTLYGYTF.

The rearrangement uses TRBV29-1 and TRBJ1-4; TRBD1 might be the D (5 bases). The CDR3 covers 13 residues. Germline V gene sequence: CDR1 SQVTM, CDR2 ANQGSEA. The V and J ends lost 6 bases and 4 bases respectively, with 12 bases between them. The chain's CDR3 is CSVGGDGNEKLFF. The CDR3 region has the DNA TGCAGCGTGGGGGGAGACGGTAATGAAAAACTGTTTTTT.

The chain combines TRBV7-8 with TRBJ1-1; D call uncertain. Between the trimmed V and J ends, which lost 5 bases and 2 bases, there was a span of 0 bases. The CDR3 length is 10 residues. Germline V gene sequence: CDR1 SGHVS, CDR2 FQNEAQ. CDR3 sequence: CASSNTEAFF. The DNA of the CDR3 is TGTGCCAGCAGCAACACTGAAGCTTTCTTT.

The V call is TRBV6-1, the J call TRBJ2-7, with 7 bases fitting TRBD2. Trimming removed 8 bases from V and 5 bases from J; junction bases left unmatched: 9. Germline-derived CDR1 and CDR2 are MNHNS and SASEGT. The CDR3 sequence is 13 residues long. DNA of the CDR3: TGTGCCAGCTCTAACCCTCGGGGGGACGAGCAGTACGTC. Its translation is CASSNPRGDEQYV.

CDR3 residues: CAWDLGTGYMNTEAFF. Written as DNA, the CDR3 is TGTGCCTGGGACTTAGGGACAGGGTACATGAACACTGAAGCTTTCTTT. The rearrangement joins TRBV30 to TRBJ1-1; 9 nucleotides align to TRBD1. The germline gives CDR1 GTSNPN, CDR2 SVGIG (reference sequence). The V gene end was trimmed by 5 bases and the J gene end by 0 bases; junction bases not matched to a gene: 10. The CDR3 length is 16 residues.

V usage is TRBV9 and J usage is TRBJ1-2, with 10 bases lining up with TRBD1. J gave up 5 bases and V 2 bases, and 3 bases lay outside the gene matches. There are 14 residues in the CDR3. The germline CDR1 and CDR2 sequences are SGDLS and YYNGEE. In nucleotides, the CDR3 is TGTGCCAGCAGCGTTAGGGACAGGGGTTATGGCTACACCTTC. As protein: CASSVRDRGYGYTF.

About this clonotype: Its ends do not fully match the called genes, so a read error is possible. The CDR3 DNA sequence: TGCAGCGTTGACACGGGGTGGGGACAGAGGTCCTTC. This translates into CSVDTGWGQRSF. This chain joins TRBV29-1 and TRBJ2-4, with TRBD1 matching 7 bases. Looked up from germline, CDR1 is SQVTM and CDR2 is ANQGSEA. The length of the CDR3 is 12 residues.

CDR3 coding DNA: TGTGCCAGCAGTCTACAGGGGGCTAGTAACTATGGCTACACCTTC. Translating it yields CASSLQGASNYGYTF. The rearrangement links TRBV28 to TRBJ1-2, with 9 bases that match TRBD1. Looked up from germline, CDR1 is MDHEN and CDR2 is SYDVKM. There are 15 residues in the CDR3. The junction had 5 bases not matched to a gene; V was cut back by 5 bases and J by 1 base.

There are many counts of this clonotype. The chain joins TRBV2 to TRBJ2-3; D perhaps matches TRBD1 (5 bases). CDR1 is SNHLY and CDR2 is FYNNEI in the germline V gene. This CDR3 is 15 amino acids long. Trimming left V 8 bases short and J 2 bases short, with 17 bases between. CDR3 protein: CASGVTLTDTDTQYF. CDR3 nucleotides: TGTGCCAGCGGCGTTACGCTGACAGACACAGATACGCAGTATTTT. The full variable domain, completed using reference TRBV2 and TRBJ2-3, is EPEVTQTPSHQVTQMGQEVILRCVPISNHLYFYWYRQILGQKVEFLVSFYNNEISEKSEIFDDQFSVERPDGSNFTLKIRSTKLEDSAMYFCASGVTLTDTDTQYFGPGTRLTVL.

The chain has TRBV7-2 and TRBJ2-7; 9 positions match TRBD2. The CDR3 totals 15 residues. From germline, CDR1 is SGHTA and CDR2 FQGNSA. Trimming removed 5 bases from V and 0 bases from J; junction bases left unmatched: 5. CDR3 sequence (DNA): TGTGCCAGCAGCGTGAGCGGGGGGAGCTCCTACGAGCAGTACTTC. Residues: CASSVSGGSSYEQYF.

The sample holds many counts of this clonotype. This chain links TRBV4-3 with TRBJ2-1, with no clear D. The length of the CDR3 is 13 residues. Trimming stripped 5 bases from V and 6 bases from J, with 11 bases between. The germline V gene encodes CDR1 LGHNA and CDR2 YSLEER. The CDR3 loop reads CASSRYTTNEQFF. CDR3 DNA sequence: TGCGCCAGCAGCAGATATACGACCAATGAGCAGTTCTTC.

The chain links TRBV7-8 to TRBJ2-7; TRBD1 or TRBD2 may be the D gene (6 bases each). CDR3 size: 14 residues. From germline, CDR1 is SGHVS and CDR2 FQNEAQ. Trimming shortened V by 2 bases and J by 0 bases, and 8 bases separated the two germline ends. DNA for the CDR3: TGTGCCAGCAGCTTACGGGGGCGCTCCTACGAGCAGTACTTC. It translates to CASSLRGRSYEQYF.